The sequence of this T cell receptor (beta chain) was determined in a study of cytomegalovirus exposure and HLA in healthy donors. The protocol was immunoSEQ multiplex PCR, while the TCRdb copy is restricted to in-frame clones and leaves out a portion. This repertoire shows fewer than 250,000 clones, about 83% found once; its top ten account for 2.6%. About this clone itself: The antigen remains unidentified.

The donors were part of the roughly 120-subject validation cohort, which stood apart from the roughly 700-subject first cohort. General study points: Researchers reported that a few CMV-associated chains were confirmed in vitro as CMV antigen-specific. A classifier reportedly called cytomegalovirus status with high sensitivity and specificity. Overall, approximately 150 TCR beta chains were annotated as cytomegalovirus-associated.

The germline gives CDR1 SGHTA, CDR2 FQGNSA. V was trimmed by 2 bases and J by 5 bases, leaving 10 bases between them. CDR3 size: 14 residues. V gene TRBV7-2 combines with J gene TRBJ2-1; a possible D gene is TRBD2 (7 bases). This TCR came from a man younger than 35 in good health and CMV-seronegative. Sequencing used PBMCs. For the CDR3, the DNA is TGTGCCAGCAGCTTAACGGGGGGCGACAATGAGCAGTTCTTC. Amino acid sequence: CASSLTGGDNEQFF.